This T cell receptor beta chain was identified in a study of PD-1 blockade in classical Hodgkin lymphoma. As to this clone: Its antigen is still unknown.

All patients relapsed after autologous stem cell transplantation, and brentuximab vedotin exposure varied. CDR1 is SQVTM and CDR2 is ANQGSEA in the germline V gene. Trimming shortened V by 6 bases and J by 2 bases, and 12 bases separated the two germline ends. The CDR3 extends over 13 amino acids. Study results and limitations: Newly diagnosed patients were reported to exhibit reduced baseline TCR diversity relative to healthy donors. The baseline diversity of complete responders showed similarity to that of newly diagnosed patients. Researchers reported that CD4+ TCR diversity, though not CD8+, rose significantly by C4D1. The origin of the repertoire differences remains undefined, with disease activity or prior therapy as possible causes.

Assay: immunoSEQ multiplex PCR; the TCRdb copy retains only in-frame clones and omits some. The sample contains 13,000 to 15,000 clones, about 86% of which appear only once. This material consisted of peripheral blood mononuclear cells (PBMCs), taken at baseline. This receptor was taken from a human donor with classical Hodgkin lymphoma. V and J are TRBV29-1 and TRBJ2-3; D is possibly TRBD1 (5 bases). In nucleotides, the CDR3 is TGCAGCGTCTCAGGGCTCATCACAGATACGCAGTATTTT. This translates into CSVSGLITDTQYF.